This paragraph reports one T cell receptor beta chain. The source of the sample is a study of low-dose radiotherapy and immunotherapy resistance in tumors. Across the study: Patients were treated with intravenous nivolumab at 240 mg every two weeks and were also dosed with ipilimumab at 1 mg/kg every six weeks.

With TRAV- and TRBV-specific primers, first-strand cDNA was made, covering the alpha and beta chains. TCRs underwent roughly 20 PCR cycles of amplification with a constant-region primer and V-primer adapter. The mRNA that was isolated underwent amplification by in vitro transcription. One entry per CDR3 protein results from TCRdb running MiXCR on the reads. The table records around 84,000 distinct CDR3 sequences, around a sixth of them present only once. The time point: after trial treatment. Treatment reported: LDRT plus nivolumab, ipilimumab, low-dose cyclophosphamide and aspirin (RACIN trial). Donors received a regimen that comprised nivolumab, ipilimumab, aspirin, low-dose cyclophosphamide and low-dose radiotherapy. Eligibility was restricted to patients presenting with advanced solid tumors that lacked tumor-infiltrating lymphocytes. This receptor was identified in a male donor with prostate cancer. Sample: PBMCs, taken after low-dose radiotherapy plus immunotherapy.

CDR3 sequence reads: CASRVGDHSNQPQHF. CDR3 nucleotides: TGTGCCAGTAGGGTCGGGGATCATAGCAATCAGCCCCAGCATTTT. The chain carries TRBV19 and TRBJ1-5, with D unresolved. Trimming removed 6 bases at V and 0 bases at J, with 12 bases between. The V gene's germline CDR1 is LNHDA and CDR2 SQIVND (reference sequence). The CDR3 has 15 residues.